One and the same sample provided the 5 T cell receptor beta chains below, sequenced in a study of blood T cell repertoires in COVID-19. Method: immunoSEQ multiplex PCR; TCRdb's copy keeps in-frame clones and lacks some. The data hold roughly 100,000 clones, with approximately 92% observed a single time. Sequenced: peripheral blood. The receptors were gathered from a man aged 45-65 years with active COVID-19.

The rearrangement uses TRBV7-8 and TRBJ2-2, with a weak D call TRBD2 (5 bases). Germline values: CDR1 SGHVS, CDR2 FQNEAQ. V lost 2 bases, J lost 1 base, and 8 bases lay in between. The CDR3 covers 15 residues. The chain's CDR3 is CASSLSEGNTGELFF. The CDR3 nucleotides are TGTGCCAGCAGCTTAAGCGAGGGGAACACCGGGGAGCTGTTTTTT.

This chain connects TRBV7-9 to TRBJ1-5; the match to TRBD1 covers 12 bases. V trimming: 4 bases; J trimming: 4 bases; junction bases outside the gene matches: 8. The CDR3 is 17 amino acids. The germline V gene has CDR1 SEHNR and CDR2 FQNEAQ (reference sequence). In DNA form, the CDR3 reads TGTGCCAGCAGCTCGCCGGGACAGGGGGCAGGTAATCAGCCCCAGCATTTT. It translates to CASSSPGQGAGNQPQHF.

This chain connects TRBV19 to TRBJ1-2; TRBD1 might be the D (5 bases). The V gene lost 9 bases and the J gene lost 3 bases, with 17 bases spanning the gap. The CDR3 has 14 amino acids. Germline V lookup: CDR1 LNHDA, CDR2 SQIVND (reference sequence). CDR3 region: CASSTRASDYGYTF. The CDR3 bases are TGTGCCAGCTCGACCAGGGCGTCGGACTATGGCTACACCTTC.

V usage is TRBV21-1 and J usage is TRBJ2-7; whether TRBD2, the table's D call, matches the DNA was not checked. TRBV21-1 is flagged as a pseudogene. The CDR3 sequence is 15 residues long. DNA of the CDR3: TGTGCCAGCAGCCCCTATAGCGGAGGCCCCGACGAGCAGTACTTC. This gives the protein CASSPYSGGPDEQYF.

The chain combines TRBV19 with TRBJ1-5, with 8 bases lining up with TRBD1. Germline V lookup: CDR1 LNHDA, CDR2 SQIVND (reference sequence). The length of the CDR3 is 14 residues. Unmatched junction bases numbered 8, after V lost 6 bases and J lost 7 bases. CDR3 in DNA: TGTGCCAGTAGCGTCCAGGGGGCCGGACAGCCCCAGCATTTT. Translating gives CASSVQGAGQPQHF.